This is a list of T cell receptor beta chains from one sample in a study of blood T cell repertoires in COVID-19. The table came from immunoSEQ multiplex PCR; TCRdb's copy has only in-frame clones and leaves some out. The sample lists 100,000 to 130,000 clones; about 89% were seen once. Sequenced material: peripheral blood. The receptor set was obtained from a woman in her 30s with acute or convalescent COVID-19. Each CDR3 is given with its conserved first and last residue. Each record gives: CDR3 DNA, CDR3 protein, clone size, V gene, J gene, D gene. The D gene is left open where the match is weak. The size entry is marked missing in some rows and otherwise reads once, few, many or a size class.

CDR3 DNA: TGTGCCAGTAGGGGGGGTCACGAGCAGTACTTC; CDR3 protein: CASRGGHEQYF; clone size: NA; V gene: TRBV6-5; J gene: TRBJ2-7; D gene: NA
CDR3 DNA: TGTGCCAGCAGCCAGGAATTCTATGGCTACACCTTC; CDR3 protein: CASSQEFYGYTF; clone size: NA; V gene: TRBV11-2; J gene: TRBJ1-2; D gene: NA
CDR3 DNA: TGTGCCAGTAGTATAACACAGGTACCAATCTACGAGCAGTACTTC; CDR3 protein: CASSITQVPIYEQYF; clone size: NA; V gene: TRBV19; J gene: TRBJ2-7; D gene: NA
CDR3 DNA: TGTGCCAGCAGAAGGTTACAGGGGATGAACACTGAAGCTTTCTTT; CDR3 protein: CASRRLQGMNTEAFF; clone size: NA; V gene: TRBV27; J gene: TRBJ1-1; D gene: TRBD1
CDR3 DNA: TGTGCCAGTAGTTCTTACAGTACGTCCTATAATTCACCCCTCCACTTT; CDR3 protein: CASSSYSTSYNSPLHF; clone size: NA; V gene: TRBV19; J gene: TRBJ1-6; D gene: NA
CDR3 DNA: TGTGCCACCAGCAGAGCAGGAGGGATGAGGGCCTACGAGCAGTACTTC; CDR3 protein: CATSRAGGMRAYEQYF; clone size: few; V gene: TRBV15; J gene: TRBJ2-7; D gene: NA
CDR3 DNA: TGTGCCAGCCTGCCCGCCGGGACACCGAACACCGGGGAGCTGTTTTTT; CDR3 protein: CASLPAGTPNTGELFF; clone size: once; V gene: TRBV7-9; J gene: TRBJ2-2; D gene: NA
CDR3 DNA: TGTGCCAGCAGCGCGGGACTAGCGGTGACCGCAGAGCAGTTCTTC; CDR3 protein: CASSAGLAVTAEQFF; clone size: once; V gene: TRBV9; J gene: TRBJ2-1; D gene: TRBD2
CDR3 DNA: TGTGCCAGCAGCCTGGGCCCTAGCGCCTACTACGAGCAGTACTTC; CDR3 protein: CASSLGPSAYYEQYF; clone size: NA; V gene: TRBV5-6; J gene: TRBJ2-7; D gene: NA
CDR3 DNA: TGTGCCTTACAGACAGGAATGAACACTGAAGCTTTCTTT; CDR3 protein: CALQTGMNTEAFF; clone size: NA; V gene: TRBV5-4; J gene: TRBJ1-1; D gene: NA
CDR3 DNA: TGTGCCAGCAGTCACATACTACCGGGACAGGGTAGAGCTTTCTTT; CDR3 protein: CASSHILPGQGRAFF; clone size: once; V gene: TRBV27; J gene: TRBJ1-1; D gene: TRBD1
CDR3 DNA: TGTGCCAGCAGTGGCTTACCAGGGGCTGAAGCTTTCTTT; CDR3 protein: CASSGLPGAEAFF; clone size: NA; V gene: TRBV6-4; J gene: TRBJ1-1; D gene: NA
CDR3 DNA: TGTGCCAGCAGCTTATCAGGACTGGAGGGGGAGACCCAGTACTTC; CDR3 protein: CASSLSGLEGETQYF; clone size: NA; V gene: TRBV11-2; J gene: TRBJ2-5; D gene: NA
CDR3 DNA: TGTGCCAGCAGTTCGGGCGGGGGGGGCGCAGATACGCAGTATTTT; CDR3 protein: CASSSGGGGADTQYF; clone size: NA; V gene: TRBV6-2/TRBV6-3; J gene: TRBJ2-3; D gene: TRBD2
CDR3 DNA: TGTGCCAGCCTAAGGACAGGGGTTGATGGCTACACCTTC; CDR3 protein: CASLRTGVDGYTF; clone size: NA; V gene: TRBV13; J gene: TRBJ1-2; D gene: TRBD1
CDR3 DNA: TGTGCTAGTGGTTTCTCGCGACAGTTAACTAGCACAGATACGCAGTATTTT; CDR3 protein: CASGFSRQLTSTDTQYF; clone size: NA; V gene: TRBV12-5; J gene: TRBJ2-3; D gene: NA
CDR3 DNA: TGTGCCATCGGCGCTCGAGTCGGGGTAGCTTTCTTT; CDR3 protein: CAIGARVGVAFF; clone size: NA; V gene: TRBV10-3; J gene: TRBJ1-1; D gene: NA
CDR3 DNA: TGCGCCAGCAGCCAAAACCACAGGGTTATGAACACTGAAGCTTTCTTT; CDR3 protein: CASSQNHRVMNTEAFF; clone size: NA; V gene: TRBV4-3; J gene: TRBJ1-1; D gene: NA
CDR3 DNA: TGCGCCAGCAGCCAAGGGGGGACTAGAGGGGAGACCCAGTACTTC; CDR3 protein: CASSQGGTRGETQYF; clone size: NA; V gene: TRBV4-3; J gene: TRBJ2-5; D gene: TRBD2
CDR3 DNA: TGTGCCAGCAGCTACGAGGGAGGGTGGAACACTGAAGCTTTCTTT; CDR3 protein: CASSYEGGWNTEAFF; clone size: NA; V gene: TRBV11-2; J gene: TRBJ1-1; D gene: NA
CDR3 DNA: TGTGCCAGCAGCCCCCCGGGGGGATGGAACACTGAAGCTTTCTTT; CDR3 protein: CASSPPGGWNTEAFF; clone size: NA; V gene: TRBV7-2; J gene: TRBJ1-1; D gene: NA
CDR3 DNA: TGTGCCAGCAGCCTGGGACAGAACTACCAGCTCACCATATATTTT; CDR3 protein: CASSLGQNYQLTIYF; clone size: NA; V gene: TRBV28; J gene: TRBJ1-3; D gene: TRBD1
CDR3 DNA: TGTGCCAGCAGCCCGAGAGGACAGGGTATAGGCACTGAAGCTTTCTTT; CDR3 protein: CASSPRGQGIGTEAFF; clone size: NA; V gene: TRBV9; J gene: TRBJ1-1; D gene: TRBD1
CDR3 DNA: TGTGCCAGCAGTTTAACACGGGAGGCGGGCGGTGGCTACACCTTC; CDR3 protein: CASSLTREAGGGYTF; clone size: once; V gene: TRBV27; J gene: TRBJ1-2; D gene: NA
CDR3 DNA: TGTGCCATCTCTGGGGGCGCTGTTTCTTTGGGCAATCAGCCCCAGCATTTT; CDR3 protein: CAISGGAVSLGNQPQHF; clone size: NA; V gene: TRBV10-3; J gene: TRBJ1-5; D gene: NA
CDR3 DNA: TGCGCCAGCAGCCGGCACTCGGGAGGGGATCAGCCCCAGCATTTT; CDR3 protein: CASSRHSGGDQPQHF; clone size: NA; V gene: TRBV4-1; J gene: TRBJ1-5; D gene: NA
CDR3 DNA: TGTGCCATCAGTTCAGGGTATCGAGCAGATACGCAGTATTTT; CDR3 protein: CAISSGYRADTQYF; clone size: NA; V gene: TRBV10-3; J gene: TRBJ2-3; D gene: NA
CDR3 DNA: TGTGCCAGCAGCTCGGGGAGGCGGGACAGTTCACTCCCTGAAGCTTTCTTT; CDR3 protein: CASSSGRRDSSLPEAFF; clone size: NA; V gene: TRBV7-6; J gene: TRBJ1-1; D gene: TRBD1
CDR3 DNA: TGTGCCTGCCCGGGACAGGGAGGTGGAAACACCATATATTTT; CDR3 protein: CACPGQGGGNTIYF; clone size: NA; V gene: TRBV30; J gene: TRBJ1-3; D gene: TRBD1
CDR3 DNA: TGTGCCAGCAGCTTACTAGCGGGAGGGCGAGATGAGCAGTTCTTC; CDR3 protein: CASSLLAGGRDEQFF; clone size: NA; V gene: TRBV7-9; J gene: TRBJ2-1; D gene: TRBD2
CDR3 DNA: TGTGCCAGTAGTTCCCCCGCCGGGGGTGAAAAACTGTTTTTT; CDR3 protein: CASSSPAGGEKLFF; clone size: NA; V gene: TRBV19; J gene: TRBJ1-4; D gene: NA
CDR3 DNA: TGTGCCTGGAGTGCAGACAGGGGCGGGCAGCCCCAGCATTTT; CDR3 protein: CAWSADRGGQPQHF; clone size: NA; V gene: TRBV30; J gene: TRBJ1-5; D gene: TRBD1
CDR3 DNA: TGTGCCATCAGTGAGACGGGGGGGAGCGGGGGAGCGTACGAGCAGTACTTC; CDR3 protein: CAISETGGSGGAYEQYF; clone size: NA; V gene: TRBV10-3; J gene: TRBJ2-7; D gene: TRBD2
CDR3 DNA: TGTGCCAGCAGCTCCCCGCCGGGACAGGGCCTCACCGGGGAGCTGTTTTTT; CDR3 protein: CASSSPPGQGLTGELFF; clone size: few; V gene: TRBV9; J gene: TRBJ2-2; D gene: TRBD1
CDR3 DNA: TGTGCCAGCATATTAGCGGGGTCGGATACGCAGTATTTT; CDR3 protein: CASILAGSDTQYF; clone size: NA; V gene: TRBV6-5; J gene: TRBJ2-3; D gene: TRBD2
CDR3 DNA: TGCGCCAGCAGTCAATCCCGGGACAGGGATTGGAATACGCAGTATTTT; CDR3 protein: CASSQSRDRDWNTQYF; clone size: NA; V gene: TRBV23-1; J gene: TRBJ2-3; D gene: TRBD1
CDR3 DNA: TGTGCCAGCAGCCAACGAGACGAAAGCGGAGAGCAGTTCTTC; CDR3 protein: CASSQRDESGEQFF; clone size: once; V gene: TRBV7-2; J gene: TRBJ2-1; D gene: NA
CDR3 DNA: TGCGCCAGCAGCAAGGGACAGGGGGCAAATAATGAAAAACTGTTTTTT; CDR3 protein: CASSKGQGANNEKLFF; clone size: NA; V gene: TRBV10-2; J gene: TRBJ1-4; D gene: TRBD1